This TCR beta chain was sequenced in a study of blood T cell repertoires in COVID-19. Study details: Samples representing acute and convalescent COVID-19 were sourced from the United States, Italy and Spain. Sources were T cells, B-cell-depleted T cells, or PBMCs; the material itself was cDNA or gDNA.

V lost 1 base and J lost 4, with 6 bases in between. CDR1 and CDR2 from the germline V gene are SGHTA and FQGTGA. The CDR3 runs 13 residues. Original data processing: Reference gene primer amplification gave estimated nucleated cell counts. The data were produced by immunoSEQ multiplex PCR, yet TCRdb's version contains in-frame clones alone and is incomplete. For V, J and clone size, that table is used; D and trimming come from the DNA. This table holds approximately 250,000 clones, nearly 85% found once. The TCR comes from a human donor in a cohort sampled during active COVID-19. Sequencing input: peripheral blood. The chain is built from TRBV7-3 and TRBJ2-3; D gene uncertain. For the CDR3, the DNA is TGTGCCAGCAGCTTAAATCCCTCAGATACGCAGTATTTT. Translating gives CASSLNPSDTQYF.